This note documents a single T cell receptor (beta chain) sequence. The antigen is not known. This record comes from a study of T cell clonotyping in hematopoietic cell transplantation. Sequencing used immunoSEQ multiplex PCR; TCRdb keeps in-frame clones, though not all of them. The top ten hold approximately 0.85% of the sample, which has tens of thousands of clones, roughly 94% seen once. Germline CDR1 MNHEY, CDR2 SVGAGI. The J segment lost 1 base and the V segment lost 7 bases, leaving 3 bases of the junction unmatched. CDR3 length equals 13 residues. Findings of the study overall: At the given depth, recipient repertoires were over 95% de novo clonotypes. Without cell sorting, CD4 versus CD8 contributions remain unresolved.

The specimen was peripheral blood mononuclear cells. The gene calls are TRBV6-5 and TRBJ2-5; 7 nucleotides line up with TRBD1. The origin of this receptor is a woman in her fifties or sixties in good health. Some clones in this sample may be carry-over from other donors' samples. The CDR3 DNA reads as TGTGCCAGCAACCACAGGGGCCAAGAGACCCAGTACTTC. Translation: CASNHRGQETQYF.